Listed here are 10 T cell receptor beta chains from one sample, sequenced in a study of blood T cells in healthy people across ages (dated by TCRdb to about 2015). Receptors were amplified or captured by 5' RACE. For sequencing, an Illumina HiSeq 2500 was employed. A second PCR of 7 to 11 cycles was performed with a sample-barcoded 5' primer and a J-beta primer mix. TCRdb reworked the public reads: Q25 trimming with fastp, MiXCR clone assembly, productive beta chains retained. Identical CDR3 proteins give one entry, which carries the most common genes and DNA. This sample lists about 770,000 distinct CDR3 sequences; 44% were detected once. The ten largest clones add up to around 21% of the sample. The sample consisted of blood. These receptors were obtained from a man between 60 and 70 years old in good health.

In its sample, this clonotype was seen a few times. The chain recombines TRBV20-1 with TRBJ2-6, with 11 bases identical to TRBD1. V dropped 0 bases and J dropped 0; count of bases not matched to a gene: 7. The CDR3 is made up of 19 amino acids. CDR1 and CDR2 from the germline V gene are DFQATT and SNEGSKA (reference sequence). CDR3 protein: CSAREARTGGLSGANVLTF. DNA of the CDR3: TGCAGTGCTAGAGAGGCCCGGACAGGGGGCCTCTCTGGGGCCAACGTCCTGACTTTC.

The V gene is TRBV20-1, the J gene TRBJ1-1, with a tentative D call TRBD1 (5 bases). The CDR3 contains 12 residues. Germline V CDR1 and CDR2: DFQATT, SNEGSKA (reference sequence). The V end lost 0 bases, the J end lost 7 bases, and 9 bases lay between the germline ends. CDR3 region: CSARDGASEAFF. As DNA, the CDR3 is TGCAGTGCTAGAGACGGGGCCAGTGAAGCTTTCTTT.

The chain recombines TRBV5-1 with TRBJ2-1, with D perhaps matching TRBD1 (6 bases). This CDR3 has 14 residues. Trimming removed 2 bases from V and 6 bases from J, with 12 bases in between. Germline CDR1 and CDR2: SGHRS and YFSETQ. The CDR3 bases are TGCGCCAGCAGCTTAGTGGGGGCTCCCAATGAGCAGTTCTTC. Translation: CASSLVGAPNEQFF.

This clonotype was detected only a few times. This chain links TRBV2 with TRBJ1-2; D is perhaps TRBD1 (6 bases). Germline V CDR1 and CDR2: SNHLY, FYNNEI. V was pared by 1 base and J by 7 bases, with 13 bases between. CDR3 size: 14 residues. Here the CDR3 DNA reads TGTGCCAGCAGTGAAGAGGGCACAGGGTTTGGCTACACCTTC. This gives the protein CASSEEGTGFGYTF.

V gene TRBV21-1 combines with J gene TRBJ1-5; the D segment call TRBD1 is taken from the table without a DNA check. TRBV21-1 is noted as a pseudogene. There are 19 residues in the CDR3. The CDR3 loop is CASPIPGGPGQASNQPQHF. The CDR3 region has the DNA TGTGCCAGCCCCATACCCGGCGGCCCAGGACAGGCTAGCAATCAGCCCCAGCATTTT.

The chain is built from TRBV20-1 and TRBJ1-2; D possibly corresponds to TRBD1 (6 bases). V shed 5 bases and J shed 7 bases, with 17 bases lying between them. The CDR3 contains 13 residues. Germline lookup yields CDR1 DFQATT and CDR2 SNEGSKA (reference sequence). CDR3 coding DNA: TGCAGTGCTGACCGGGACACAGGCCCTGGCTACACCTTC. Its protein is CSADRDTGPGYTF.

The genes are TRBV4-3 and TRBJ2-7; D may be TRBD1 (6 bases). The V gene lost 0 bases and the J gene lost 7 bases, with 22 bases spanning the gap. In germline, CDR1 is LGHNA, CDR2 YSLEER. The CDR3 totals 17 residues. CDR3 bases: TGCGCCAGCAGCCAAGATGCATACAGGGCAGCCAACAATGAGCAGTACTTC. This gives the protein CASSQDAYRAANNEQYF.

Remarks on this clonotype: A clone one base away is much larger, so this may be a read error. The rearrangement links TRBV7-2 to TRBJ2-5; TRBD2 might be the D (5 bases). This CDR3 contains 14 residues. The germline CDR1 and CDR2 sequences are SGHTA and FQGNSA. As DNA, the CDR3 is TGTGTCAGCAGCGACGGGATAAGTGGGCAGACCCAGTACTTC. Protein sequence: CVSSDGISGQTQYF.

This clonotype showed up many times. This rearrangement joins TRBV2 to TRBJ2-6, with unresolved D. The CDR3 is 14 amino acids. The germline V gene encodes CDR1 SNHLY and CDR2 FYNNEI. V lost 11 bases and J lost 0, with 11 bases in between. CDR3 coding DNA: TGTGCCGGAACAGTACGCTCTGGGGCCAACGTCCTGACTTTC. Protein product: CAGTVRSGANVLTF.

The chain links TRBV6-2 or TRBV6-3 to TRBJ1-2; D is possibly TRBD1 (5 bases). Germline V gene lookup returns CDR1 MNHEY and CDR2 SVGEGT. This CDR3 has 14 residues. Trimming left V 3 bases short and J 7 bases short, with 15 bases between. CDR3 sequence (DNA): TGTGCCAGCAGTTATAGGCCCGACAGTTCTGGCTACACCTTC. Residues: CASSYRPDSSGYTF.